A single TCR beta chain is shown here with its context. What it binds is unknown. A library of TCRbeta sequences, prepared with unique molecular identifiers, was generated. TCRdb reprocessed the PCR reads with MiXCR, giving one entry per CDR3 protein. The sample shows a few hundred thousand distinct CDR3 sequences, about 9.4% of them seen only once. The record originates from a study of T-cell reconstitution after alpha-beta-depleted transplantation in children. The study, taken as a whole, reports: After transplant, high TCRbeta diversity at day 60 in some patients arose from surviving recipient T cells and thymic progenitors.

The germline gives CDR1 MNHEY, CDR2 SVGAGI. The ends lost 4 bases at V and 0 bases at J; junction bases unmatched: 4. The CDR3 contains 15 residues. The V call is TRBV6-5, the J call TRBJ2-3, with 7 bases fitting TRBD1. This TCR came from a boy under three years old with acute myeloid leukemia, due to receive a stem cell transplant. The starting material was PBMCs, obtained before TCRalphabeta/CD19-depleted stem cell transplant. This CDR3 is CASSFDRASTDTQYF. CDR3 DNA sequence: TGTGCCAGCAGTTTTGACAGGGCCAGCACAGATACGCAGTATTTT.